The 19 T cell receptor beta chains below all came from one sample that was sequenced in a study of shared clonotypes between healthy human individuals. Terminally differentiated effector memory CD45RA+ cells were left out of the naive CD8 fraction, which was CD45RO-negative and positively selected for CCR7. Sequencing used immunoSEQ multiplex PCR; TCRdb keeps in-frame clones, though not all of them. The sample has roughly 2,000,000 clones, about 95% seen once. The sample comprised naive CD8+ T cells sorted from blood. The receptors were sampled from a man younger than 30 in good health.

The CDR3 DNA is TGTGCCACCACCGGGACAGGGCAGTACGAGCAGTACTTC. This codes for CATTGTGQYEQYF. The chain employs TRBV6-1 and TRBJ2-7; the match to TRBD1 covers 9 bases. The junction had 8 bases not matched to a gene; V was cut back by 10 bases and J by 4 bases. Germline CDR1 reads MNHNS; CDR2 reads SASEGT. This CDR3 comprises 13 residues.

The chain joins TRBV27 to TRBJ1-2; D gene uncertain. CDR3 length equals 13 residues. Trimming took 3 bases from V and 3 from J, leaving 8 bases between them. Germline loops: CDR1 MNHEY, CDR2 SMNVEV (reference sequence). The CDR3 bases are TGTGCCAGCAGTTTCTCGCGACACTATGGCTACACCTTC. This codes for CASSFSRHYGYTF.

This chain uses TRBV10-2 with TRBJ2-1; 11 bases line up with TRBD2. This CDR3 is built from 16 residues. Germline V lookup: CDR1 WSHSY, CDR2 SAAADI. Trimming at V came to 2 bases and at J to 5 bases, leaving 5 bases not matched to a gene. Here the CDR3 reads CASSEATSGMNNEQFF. The CDR3 bases are TGCGCCAGCAGTGAGGCGACTAGCGGGATGAACAATGAGCAGTTCTTC.

The chain couples TRBV11-2 to TRBJ2-1; 8 bases fit TRBD2. Germline V lookup: CDR1 SGHAT, CDR2 FQNNGV. V was clipped by 5 bases and J by 5 bases; unmatched bases: 11. The CDR3 contains 16 residues. The CDR3 DNA reads as TGTGCCAGCAGCGTATCACCGGGACTAGGAGACAATGAGCAGTTCTTC. Protein sequence: CASSVSPGLGDNEQFF.

The chain recombines TRBV6-5 with TRBJ2-7; 9 bases agree with TRBD1. Germline CDR1 is MNHEY and CDR2 is SVGAGI. After removal of 6 bases from V and 3 bases from J, the junction contained 9 bases not matched to a gene. There are 15 residues in the CDR3. This CDR3 is CASSQTRTGDYEQYF. The CDR3 coding sequence is TGTGCCAGCAGCCAAACGAGGACAGGGGACTACGAGCAGTACTTC.

This clone is a singleton in its sample. The chain combines TRBV5-1 with TRBJ2-7, with 7 bases aligning to TRBD1. CDR1 SGHRS and CDR2 YFSETQ come from the germline V gene. With 4 bases clipped from V and 5 bases from J, the junction kept 9 bases outside the gene matches. CDR3 size: 14 residues. The CDR3 nucleotides are TGCGCCAGCAGCCCCGGGACAGTGCCGAACGAGCAGTACTTC. It is translated as CASSPGTVPNEQYF.

This chain joins TRBV27 and TRBJ2-2; TRBD2 aligns across 11 bases. Germline V gene sequence: CDR1 MNHEY, CDR2 SMNVEV (reference sequence). The CDR3 runs to 16 residues. V was clipped by 5 bases and J by 5 bases; unmatched bases: 7. CDR3 sequence: CASSRGLADLTGELFF. In DNA, the CDR3 is TGTGCCAGCAGTAGGGGACTAGCGGATTTAACCGGGGAGCTGTTTTTT.

The V call is TRBV19, the J call TRBJ1-2; D is unclear. Germline V gives CDR1 LNHDA, CDR2 SQIVND (reference sequence). The V and J ends lost 0 bases and 8 bases respectively, with 16 bases between them. This CDR3 is 15 amino acids long. The CDR3 is CASSIDLSGGEGYTF. CDR3 DNA sequence: TGTGCCAGTAGTATAGATCTGTCTGGCGGGGAAGGCTACACCTTC.

V usage is TRBV4-3 and J usage is TRBJ2-1; D possibly matches TRBD1 or TRBD2 (7 bases each). V was pared by 0 bases and J by 4 bases, with 16 bases between. The CDR3 runs 17 residues. Germline V gives CDR1 LGHNA, CDR2 YSLEER. The DNA of the CDR3 is TGCGCCAGCAGCCAAGATCAAGCGGGGACAGAATACAATGAGCAGTTCTTC. Translated, it gives CASSQDQAGTEYNEQFF.

The chain couples TRBV29-1 to TRBJ2-1; D is possibly TRBD1 or TRBD2 (5 bases each). The CDR3 covers 13 residues. V lost 4 bases, J lost 0 bases, and 7 bases lay in between. CDR1 is SQVTM, CDR2 ANQGSEA, per germline. In nucleotides, the CDR3 is TGCAGCGTTGTCGGGGCCTCCTACAATGAGCAGTTCTTC. Protein sequence: CSVVGASYNEQFF.

The genes are TRBV9 and TRBJ2-1; no clear D. Germline V gives CDR1 SGDLS, CDR2 YYNGEE. The CDR3 covers 12 residues. V lost 4 bases, J lost 5 bases, and 7 bases lay in between. CDR3 sequence (DNA): TGTGCCAGCAGCCCCCAAGACAATGAGCAGTTCTTC. Its translation is CASSPQDNEQFF. Drawing the rest from reference TRBV9 and TRBJ2-1, the complete variable domain is DSGVTQTPKHLITATGQRVTLRCSPRSGDLSVYWYQQSLDQGLQFLIQYYNGEERAKGNILERFSAQQFPDLHSELNLSSLELGDSALYFCASSPQDNEQFFGPGTRLTVL.

The chain is built from TRBV9 and TRBJ2-7, with D unclear. Germline-derived CDR1 and CDR2 are SGDLS and YYNGEE. Deletions cut 4 bases from V and 1 base from J, with 18 bases between. The CDR3 length is 16 residues. CDR3 loop: CASSPGGSAHSYEQYF. CDR3 coding DNA: TGTGCCAGCAGCCCCGGTGGGTCAGCTCATTCCTACGAGCAGTACTTC.

This clone was seen just once. CDR3 residues: CASSLTLAGGPGGELFF. The DNA of the CDR3 is TGCGCCAGCAGCCTAACCCTAGCGGGAGGGCCTGGCGGGGAGCTGTTTTTT. The V gene is TRBV5-1, the J gene TRBJ2-2; 12 bases match TRBD2. The germline CDR1 and CDR2 sequences are SGHRS and YFSETQ. This CDR3 comprises 17 residues. The J segment lost 7 bases and the V segment lost 4 bases, leaving 11 bases of the junction unmatched.

J is TRBJ2-7 and V is TRBV29-1; 8 positions match TRBD1. The CDR3 is 14 residues long. Per the germline V gene, CDR1 is SQVTM and CDR2 is ANQGSEA. With 4 bases clipped from V and 1 base from J, the junction kept 6 bases outside the gene matches. CDR3 residues: CSVVPQGASYEQYF. CDR3 nucleotide sequence: TGCAGCGTTGTTCCGCAGGGGGCTTCCTACGAGCAGTACTTC.

Written as DNA, the CDR3 is TGTGCCAGCAGTTCCGACGACATCTACAATGAGCAGTTCTTC. It encodes CASSSDDIYNEQFF. J is TRBJ2-1 and V is TRBV27; D call uncertain. The CDR3 has 14 residues. The germline gives CDR1 MNHEY, CDR2 SMNVEV (reference sequence). V gave up 4 bases and J gave up 3 bases, with 10 bases separating them.

This clone was seen only once. V and J are TRBV29-1 and TRBJ2-5; D is possibly TRBD1 or TRBD2 (6 bases each). The length of the CDR3 is 12 residues. Trimming took off 5 bases at V and 5 bases at J, with 12 bases between the two ends. In germline, CDR1 is SQVTM, CDR2 ANQGSEA. CDR3 in amino acids: CSVSRRGETQYF. CDR3 nucleotides: TGCAGCGTTTCCCGGAGGGGGGAGACCCAGTACTTC.

Concerning this clone itself: Other DNA sequences of this sample code for an identical CDR3. This rearrangement joins TRBV5-1 to TRBJ1-1, with D maybe TRBD1 (5 bases). This CDR3 comprises 15 residues. Trimming took 3 bases from V and 0 from J, leaving 12 bases between them. Germline values: CDR1 SGHRS, CDR2 YFSETQ. CDR3 nucleotides: TGCGCCAGCAGCTGGGGGACCGGGATGAACACTGAAGCTTTCTTT. This encodes CASSWGTGMNTEAFF. Using reference TRBV5-1 and TRBJ1-1 for the parts outside the CDR3, the full variable domain is KAGVTQTPRYLIKTRGQQVTLSCSPISGHRSVSWYQQTPGQGLQFLFEYFSETQRNKGNFPGRFSGRQFSNSRSEMNVSTLELGDSALYLCASSWGTGMNTEAFFGQGTRLTVV.

J is TRBJ2-5 and V is TRBV6-8; D is undetermined. The CDR3 spans 11 residues. CDR1 MNHGY and CDR2 SAAAGT come from the germline V gene. Trimming pared 7 bases from V and 3 bases from J, leaving 6 bases between. The chain's CDR3 is CASTDEETQYF. The CDR3 DNA follows: TGTGCCAGCACCGACGAAGAGACCCAGTACTTC.

J is TRBJ2-7 and V is TRBV9, with D perhaps matching TRBD2 (6 bases). Trimming stripped 0 bases from V and 3 bases from J, with 19 bases between. Germline values: CDR1 SGDLS, CDR2 YYNGEE. The CDR3 is 17 amino acids. CDR3 sequence: CASSVGGGSTSGYEQYF. DNA for the CDR3: TGTGCCAGCAGCGTAGGCGGAGGGTCCACCTCGGGCTACGAGCAGTACTTC. The complete variable domain, with remaining parts taken from reference TRBV9 and TRBJ2-7, reads DSGVTQTPKHLITATGQRVTLRCSPRSGDLSVYWYQQSLDQGLQFLIQYYNGEERAKGNILERFSAQQFPDLHSELNLSSLELGDSALYFCASSVGGGSTSGYEQYFGPGTRLTVT.